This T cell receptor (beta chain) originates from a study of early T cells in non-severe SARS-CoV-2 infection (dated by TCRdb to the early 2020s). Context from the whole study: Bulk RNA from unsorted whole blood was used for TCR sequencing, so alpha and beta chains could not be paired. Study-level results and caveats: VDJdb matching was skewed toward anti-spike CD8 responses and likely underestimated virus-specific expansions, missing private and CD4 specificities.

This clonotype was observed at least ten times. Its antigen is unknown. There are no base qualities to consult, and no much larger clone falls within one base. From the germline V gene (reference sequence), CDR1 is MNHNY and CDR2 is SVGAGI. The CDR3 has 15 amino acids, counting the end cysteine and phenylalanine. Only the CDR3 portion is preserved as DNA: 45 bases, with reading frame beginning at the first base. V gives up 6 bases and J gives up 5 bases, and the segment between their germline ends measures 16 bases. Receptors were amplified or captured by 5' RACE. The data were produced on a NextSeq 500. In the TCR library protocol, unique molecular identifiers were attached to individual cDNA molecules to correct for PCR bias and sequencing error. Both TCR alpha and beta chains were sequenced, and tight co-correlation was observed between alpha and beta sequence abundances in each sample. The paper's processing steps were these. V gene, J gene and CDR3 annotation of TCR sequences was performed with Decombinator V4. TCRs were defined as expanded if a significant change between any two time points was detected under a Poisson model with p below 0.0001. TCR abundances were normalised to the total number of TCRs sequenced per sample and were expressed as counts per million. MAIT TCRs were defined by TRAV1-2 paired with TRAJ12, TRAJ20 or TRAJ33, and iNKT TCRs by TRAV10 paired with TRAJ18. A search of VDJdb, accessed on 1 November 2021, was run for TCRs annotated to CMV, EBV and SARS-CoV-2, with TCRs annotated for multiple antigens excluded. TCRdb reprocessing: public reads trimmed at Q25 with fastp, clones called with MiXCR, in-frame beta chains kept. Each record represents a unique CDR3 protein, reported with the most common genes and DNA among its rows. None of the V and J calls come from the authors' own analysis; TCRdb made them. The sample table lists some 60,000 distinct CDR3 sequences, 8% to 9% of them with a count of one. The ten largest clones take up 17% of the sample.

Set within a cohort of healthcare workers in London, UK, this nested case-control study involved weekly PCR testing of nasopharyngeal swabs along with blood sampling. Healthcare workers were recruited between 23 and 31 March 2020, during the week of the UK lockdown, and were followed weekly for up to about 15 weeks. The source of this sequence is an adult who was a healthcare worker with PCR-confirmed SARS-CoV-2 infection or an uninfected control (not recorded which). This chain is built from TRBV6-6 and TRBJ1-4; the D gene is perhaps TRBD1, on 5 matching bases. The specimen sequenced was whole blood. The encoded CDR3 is CASSSSWGGNEKLFF. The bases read TGTGCCAGCAGCTCGTCGTGGGGCGGGAATGAAAAACTGTTTTTT.